The clone carrying this TCR beta chain turned up a few times. As yet, its antigen is unknown. V was trimmed by 4 bases and J by 5 bases, leaving 11 bases between them. Germline assignment: CDR1 KGHDR and CDR2 SFDVKD. The CDR3 spans 14 residues. The sample originates from a study of identical twins. Study results and limitations: Out-of-frame alpha sequences shared between twins exhibited an excess of low generation probability.

TCRdb independently ran MiXCR on the 5' RACE reads; one entry per CDR3 protein. The repertoire holds about 100,000 distinct CDR3 sequences, with 5.9% as singletons. Material for sequencing was memory T cells sorted from blood. The V gene is TRBV24-1, the J gene TRBJ2-1, with D possibly being TRBD1 (5 bases). The clonotype was recovered from a woman between 50 and 59 years old in good health. This CDR3 reads CATSDQGYHNEQFF. The CDR3 nucleotides are TGTGCCACCAGTGACCAGGGTTATCACAATGAGCAGTTCTTC.